These 10 T cell receptor beta chains were all obtained from the same sample, sequenced in a study of beta chain features in type 1 diabetes (dated 2018 in TCRdb). Library prep was done by the immunoSEQ multiplex PCR assay. The entire isolated RNA was reverse transcribed using the High Capacity cDNA Reverse Transcription Kit, and thus expressed TCRB transcripts were sequenced. What TCRdb holds here is the immuneACCESS table cut down to in-frame rearrangements. Part of the clones is not present; checked against another copy, under half of the missing clones reflect an unresolved V gene, and the others are unexplained. A total of under 400,000 clones appear in this sample, over 10% of them only once. Of the sample, 0.017% is held by the ten largest clones. Sequencing input: naive CD4+ T cells from blood. Reading the label with the study, this specimen's cell subset or site is: true naive CD4+ T cells. These TCRs come from a man aged 18-30 years in good health.

This clone has a handful of counts. The V gene is TRBV4-1, the J gene TRBJ1-4; 10 nucleotides align to TRBD1. The J segment lost 5 bases and the V segment lost 2 bases, leaving 5 bases of the junction unmatched. The CDR3 is made up of 16 amino acids. Germline-derived CDR1 and CDR2 are MGHRA and YSYEKL. The CDR3 sequence is CASSQKPGQGNEKLFF. CDR3 DNA: TGCGCCAGCAGCCAAAAACCGGGACAGGGGAATGAAAAACTGTTTTTT.

The chain combines TRBV9 with TRBJ2-1, with TRBD2 matching 12 bases. From germline, CDR1 is SGDLS and CDR2 YYNGEE. CDR3 length: 15 residues. With V trimmed by 3 bases and J by 3 bases, 1 base remained unmatched. In DNA, the CDR3 is TGTGCCAGCAGCGAGGGACTAGCGGGCTACAATGAGCAGTTCTTC. The encoded protein is CASSEGLAGYNEQFF.

The chain uses TRBV5-6 and TRBJ2-7; D ambiguous. Germline V gene data show CDR1 as SGHDT and CDR2 as YYEEEE. The CDR3 covers 17 residues. V lost 0 bases, J lost 5 bases, and 21 bases lay in between. CDR3 in amino acids: CASSLVRRSRAIHEQYF. The DNA for the CDR3 is TGTGCCAGCAGCTTGGTACGAAGGAGTCGTGCCATCCACGAGCAGTACTTC. Complete variable domain (other parts from reference TRBV5-6 and TRBJ2-7): DAGVTQSPTHLIKTRGQQVTLRCSPKSGHDTVSWYQQALGQGPQFIFQYYEEEERQRGNFPDRFSGHQFPNYSSELNVNALLLGDSALYLCASSLVRRSRAIHEQYFGPGTRLTVT.

This chain links TRBV10-3 with TRBJ1-1; D call uncertain. With 0 bases removed from V and 0 bases from J, the gap between germline ends came to 14 bases. The germline gives CDR1 ENHRY, CDR2 SYGVKD. The CDR3 is 17 residues long. DNA for the CDR3: TGTGCCATCAGTGAGTCCGAGGGAATAGACATGAACACTGAAGCTTTCTTT. Amino acids: CAISESEGIDMNTEAFF.

The sample holds a few counts of this clone. The J gene is TRBJ2-7, the V gene TRBV7-9, with a tentative D call TRBD2 (6 bases). Per the germline V gene, CDR1 is SEHNR and CDR2 is FQNEAQ (reference sequence). Trimming pared 0 bases from V and 5 bases from J, leaving 17 bases between. The CDR3 is 16 residues long. The CDR3 DNA follows: TGTGCCAGCAGCTTAGCGGGACGGACGGGAGCCCACGAGCAGTACTTC. This codes for CASSLAGRTGAHEQYF.

This clone appeared a few times. J is TRBJ1-2 and V is TRBV28; D is ambiguous. The CDR3 totals 13 residues. V lost 6 bases to trimming and J lost 4 bases, with 12 bases between them. Germline lookup yields CDR1 MDHEN and CDR2 SYDVKM. The CDR3, as DNA: TGTGCCAGCAGCCCGGGAGCCCTCTATGGCTACACCTTC. Encoded protein: CASSPGALYGYTF.

Only a few counts were recorded for this clone. The CDR3 sequence: CASTRPRSYSNQPQHF. As DNA, the CDR3 is TGTGCCAGCACGCGGCCGCGGAGTTATAGCAATCAGCCCCAGCATTTT. This chain joins TRBV28 and TRBJ1-5; D is unresolved. Germline V CDR1 and CDR2: MDHEN, SYDVKM. Trimming took 7 bases from V and 0 from J, leaving 16 bases between them. CDR3 size: 16 residues. The full variable domain, with the rest looked up from reference TRBV28 and TRBJ1-5, is DVKVTQSSRYLVKRTGEKVFLECVQDMDHENMFWYRQDPGLGLRLIYFSYDVKMKEKGDIPEGYSVSREKKERFSLILESASTNQTSMYLCASTRPRSYSNQPQHFGDGTRLSIL.

The chain joins TRBV5-4 to TRBJ2-5; weak D call: TRBD1 (6 bases). CDR1 SGHNT and CDR2 YYREEE come from the germline V gene (reference sequence). Deletions cut 1 base from V and 0 bases from J, with 10 bases between. The CDR3 is made up of 15 amino acids. The chain's CDR3 is CASSLQGPYQETQYF. CDR3 DNA sequence: TGTGCCAGCAGCTTGCAGGGGCCCTACCAAGAGACCCAGTACTTC. The full variable domain, with the rest looked up from reference TRBV5-4 and TRBJ2-5, is ETGVTQSPTHLIKTRGQQVTLRCSSQSGHNTVSWYQQALGQGPQFIFQYYREEENGRGNFPPRFSGLQFPNYSSELNVNALELDDSALYLCASSLQGPYQETQYFGPGTRLLVL.

The rearrangement links TRBV4-1 to TRBJ2-5, with TRBD2 matching 15 bases. The CDR3 has 17 residues. V lost 5 bases to trimming and J lost 4 bases; unmatched junction nucleotides: 8. CDR1 is MGHRA, CDR2 YSYEKL, per germline. The CDR3 DNA follows: TGCGCCAGCAGCACCCGGACTAGCGGGGGGGCCAGAGAGACCCAGTACTTC. Amino acids: CASSTRTSGGARETQYF.

Comment on this clone: Relative to the germline gene, one junction end is altered; a read error may explain this. This chain links TRBV7-2 with TRBJ2-7, with 9 bases lining up with TRBD1. The CDR3 has 14 residues. CDR1 is SGHTA, CDR2 FQGNSA, per germline. This chain's CDR3 is CASKRDRVSHEQYF. CDR3 DNA: TGTGCCAGCAAGCGGGACAGGGTCTCCCACGAGCAGTACTTC. The full variable domain, rest sourced from reference TRBV7-2 and TRBJ2-7, is GAGVSQSPSNKVTEKGKDVELRCDPISGHTALYWYRQSLGQGLEFLIYFQGNSAPDKSGLPSDRFSAERTGGSVSTLTIQRTQQEDSAVYLCASKRDRVSHEQYFGPGTRLTVT.